The next 20 T cell receptor beta chains were all read from a single sample in a study of siplizumab effects on memory and regulatory T cells. Some clones are missing from TCRdb's copy, which holds only in-frame ones; the method was immunoSEQ multiplex PCR. The profile shows roughly 100,000 clones, about 93% of them singletons. The specimen sequenced was CD4+ T cells sorted from blood. These TCRs come from a human donor in good health.

The chain employs TRBV21-1 and TRBJ1-5; no DNA check was done on the table's D call, TRBD1. TRBV21-1 is classified as a pseudogene. The CDR3 is made up of 16 amino acids. The chain's CDR3 is CASSKAGQASNQPQHF. CDR3 sequence (DNA): TGTGCCAGCAGCAAAGCCGGACAGGCTAGCAATCAGCCCCAGCATTTT.

The chain links TRBV5-4 to TRBJ2-1; 13 positions match TRBD2. The CDR3 runs 16 residues. Germline assignment: CDR1 SGHNT and CDR2 YYREEE (reference sequence). The V gene end was trimmed by 4 bases and the J gene end by 6 bases; junction bases not matched to a gene: 7. This chain's CDR3 is CASSQGLAGVSNEQFF. The CDR3 nucleotides are TGTGCCAGCAGCCAAGGACTAGCGGGAGTATCCAATGAGCAGTTCTTC.

This sequence joins TRBV19 and TRBJ2-7; 8 bases fit TRBD2. Germline lookup yields CDR1 LNHDA and CDR2 SQIVND (reference sequence). The trim removed 0 bases at V and 6 bases at J, leaving 4 bases unmatched. This CDR3 spans 14 amino acids. The CDR3 here is CASSIERTSSEQYF. As DNA, the CDR3 is TGTGCCAGTAGTATAGAGCGGACTAGCAGCGAGCAGTACTTC.

The J gene is TRBJ1-3, the V gene TRBV30, with D hard to call. V lost 1 base to trimming and J lost 4 bases, with 11 bases between them. The CDR3 consists of 14 residues. Germline V gene lookup returns CDR1 GTSNPN and CDR2 SVGIG (reference sequence). In nucleotides, the CDR3 is TGTGCCTGGAGTGGTAAGTTCTCGGGAAACACCATATATTTT. Amino acid sequence: CAWSGKFSGNTIYF.

This clone appeared once. This chain uses TRBV29-1 with TRBJ2-7; D ambiguous. The CDR3 is 12 residues long. The V gene's germline CDR1 is SQVTM and CDR2 ANQGSEA. Deletions cut 3 bases from V and 2 bases from J, with 8 bases between. CDR3 sequence reads: CSVELGPYEQYF. Here the CDR3 DNA reads TGCAGCGTTGAGTTGGGTCCCTACGAGCAGTACTTC.

The chain uses TRBV25-1 and TRBJ1-6; possibly TRBD1 for D (5 bases). CDR3 length equals 15 residues. Per germline, CDR1 MGHDK and CDR2 SYGVNS. Trimming removed 2 bases from V and 7 bases from J, with 12 bases in between. CDR3 loop: CASSETAGRNSPLHF. The CDR3 DNA is TGTGCCAGCAGTGAAACGGCGGGACGAAATTCACCCCTCCACTTT. Complete variable domain (other parts from reference TRBV25-1 and TRBJ1-6): EADIYQTPRYLVIGTGKKITLECSQTMGHDKMYWYQQDPGMELHLIHYSYGVNSTEKGDLSSESTVSRIRTEHFPLTLESARPSHTSQYLCASSETAGRNSPLHFGNGTRLTVT.

This chain uses TRBV7-2 with TRBJ2-7; no clear D. Deletions cut 2 bases from V and 2 bases from J, with 10 bases between. The CDR3 sequence is 14 residues long. Germline loops: CDR1 SGHTA, CDR2 FQGNSA. The CDR3 bases are TGTGCCAGCAGCTTACCTAACAGCGCCTACGAGCAGTACTTC. Its protein product is CASSLPNSAYEQYF.

With regard to this clone: The sample carries other DNA sequences with the same CDR3. J is TRBJ2-3 and V is TRBV10-3; D is undetermined. The CDR3 loop spans 11 amino acids. Germline loops: CDR1 ENHRY, CDR2 SYGVKD. Trimming removed 3 bases from V and 6 bases from J, with 4 bases in between. In DNA, the CDR3 is TGTGCCATCAGTGATACTGATACGCAGTATTTT. Encoded protein: CAISDTDTQYF.

The chain combines TRBV5-5 with TRBJ2-7; TRBD2 agrees at 9 bases. This CDR3 contains 15 residues. The germline CDR1 and CDR2 sequences are SGHKS and YYEKEE (reference sequence). V shed 4 bases, J shed 5 bases, and the junction held 10 bases outside the gene matches. The CDR3, as DNA: TGTGCCAGCAGCCCCCGGGCGGGAGGGCCGAACGAGCAGTACTTC. Encoded protein: CASSPRAGGPNEQYF.

V gene TRBV19 combines with J gene TRBJ2-5; TRBD1 might be the D (5 bases). Trimming removed 7 bases from V and 5 bases from J, with 17 bases in between. CDR1 is LNHDA and CDR2 is SQIVND in the germline V gene (reference sequence). The CDR3 totals 14 residues. The CDR3: CASTSPGHGETQYF. DNA for the CDR3: TGTGCCAGTACTTCCCCCGGACATGGGGAGACCCAGTACTTC.

This clone was recorded only once. The chain couples TRBV25-1 to TRBJ1-1, with 7 bases aligning to TRBD1. V was clipped by 7 bases and J by 7 bases; unmatched bases: 9. The CDR3 consists of 13 residues. Germline values: CDR1 MGHDK, CDR2 SYGVNS. The CDR3 sequence is CASTLSGTVEAFF. The CDR3 nucleotides read TGTGCCAGCACCCTTAGCGGGACAGTTGAAGCTTTCTTT.

V is TRBV25-1 and J is TRBJ2-3, with TRBD1 identical over 9 bases. The CDR3 is 15 amino acids. Germline values: CDR1 MGHDK, CDR2 SYGVNS. J lost 3 bases, V lost 1 base, and 2 bases had no gene match. This CDR3 is CASSEWGQGTDTQYF. The CDR3, as DNA: TGTGCCAGCAGTGAATGGGGACAGGGTACAGATACGCAGTATTTT.

The chain is built from TRBV12-5 and TRBJ2-3, with D hard to call. This CDR3 has 13 amino acids. CDR1 and CDR2 from the germline V gene are LGHNT and FRNRAP. The V and J ends lost 4 bases and 4 bases respectively, with 9 bases between them. CDR3 loop: CASGSPGADTQYF. The CDR3 DNA reads TGTGCTAGTGGTTCTCCTGGGGCAGATACGCAGTATTTT. Combining the CDR3 with reference TRBV12-5 and TRBJ2-3 gives the whole variable domain DARVTQTPRHKVTEMGQEVTMRCQPILGHNTVFWYRQTMMQGLELLAYFRNRAPLDDSGMPKDRFSAEMPDATLATLKIQPSEPRDSAVYFCASGSPGADTQYFGPGTRLTVL.

This chain uses TRBV19 with TRBJ1-5; D gene ambiguous. V shed 5 bases and J shed 5 bases, with 10 bases lying between them. This CDR3 comprises 13 residues. CDR1 and CDR2 (germline): LNHDA, SQIVND (reference sequence). CDR3 protein: CASSDVIDQPQHF. In DNA form, the CDR3 reads TGTGCCAGTAGTGACGTCATAGATCAGCCCCAGCATTTT.

This chain connects TRBV4-1 to TRBJ2-1; 12 bases align to TRBD1. The CDR3 loop spans 16 amino acids. In germline, CDR1 is MGHRA, CDR2 YSYEKL. V lost 2 bases to trimming and J lost 5 bases; unmatched junction nucleotides: 4. The CDR3 region is CASSQRGQGANNEQFF. The CDR3 nucleotides read TGCGCCAGCAGCCAAAGGGGACAGGGGGCCAACAATGAGCAGTTCTTC.

The chain uses TRBV4-1 and TRBJ2-4; the D call may be TRBD1 or TRBD2 (5 bases each). The CDR3 extends over 14 amino acids. Germline CDR1 is MGHRA and CDR2 is YSYEKL. Deletions cut 2 bases from V and 4 bases from J, with 9 bases between. The chain's CDR3 is CASSQSGPKNIQYF. CDR3 in DNA: TGCGCCAGCAGCCAATCGGGACCTAAAAACATTCAGTACTTC.

This chain links TRBV7-2 with TRBJ1-2; possibly TRBD1 for D (6 bases). CDR1 and CDR2 from the germline V gene are SGHTA and FQGNSA. The CDR3 is 17 amino acids. The V end was cut by 1 base, the J end by 6 bases, with 21 bases between. Written as DNA, the CDR3 is TGTGCCAGCAGCTTAGAGTTATTCGGGGGGCGGAGGGATGGCTACACCTTC. Translated, it gives CASSLELFGGRRDGYTF. The full variable domain, in which reference TRBV7-2 and TRBJ1-2 provide the parts outside the CDR3, is GAGVSQSPSNKVTEKGKDVELRCDPISGHTALYWYRQSLGQGLEFLIYFQGNSAPDKSGLPSDRFSAERTGGSVSTLTIQRTQQEDSAVYLCASSLELFGGRRDGYTFGSGTRLTVV.

This clone occurred once. The chain recombines TRBV5-1 with TRBJ2-7, with 11 bases identical to TRBD1. Unmatched junction bases numbered 5, after V lost 4 bases and J lost 5 bases. CDR3 length equals 14 residues. Germline lookup yields CDR1 SGHRS and CDR2 YFSETQ. DNA of the CDR3: TGCGCCAGCAGCGTCGGACAGGGGGCCCACGAGCAGTACTTC. Protein: CASSVGQGAHEQYF. The full variable domain, completed using reference TRBV5-1 and TRBJ2-7, is KAGVTQTPRYLIKTRGQQVTLSCSPISGHRSVSWYQQTPGQGLQFLFEYFSETQRNKGNFPGRFSGRQFSNSRSEMNVSTLELGDSALYLCASSVGQGAHEQYFGPGTRLTVT.

The genes are TRBV5-1 and TRBJ2-3, with 7 bases aligning to TRBD2. Looked up from germline, CDR1 is SGHRS and CDR2 is YFSETQ. This CDR3 has 14 residues. V trimming: 0 bases; J trimming: 3 bases; junction bases outside the gene matches: 1. Here the CDR3 reads CASSLGEGTDTQYF. As DNA, the CDR3 is TGCGCCAGCAGCTTGGGGGAGGGGACAGATACGCAGTATTTT.

V and J are TRBV15 and TRBJ1-2; 8 nucleotides match TRBD1. The CDR3 consists of 16 residues. CDR1 is LNHNV and CDR2 is YYDKDF in the germline V gene (reference sequence). V lost 0 bases to trimming and J lost 4 bases; unmatched junction nucleotides: 7. This chain's CDR3 is CATSRDTGTGGYGYTF. As DNA, the CDR3 is TGTGCCACCAGCAGAGATACCGGGACAGGCGGCTATGGCTACACCTTC.